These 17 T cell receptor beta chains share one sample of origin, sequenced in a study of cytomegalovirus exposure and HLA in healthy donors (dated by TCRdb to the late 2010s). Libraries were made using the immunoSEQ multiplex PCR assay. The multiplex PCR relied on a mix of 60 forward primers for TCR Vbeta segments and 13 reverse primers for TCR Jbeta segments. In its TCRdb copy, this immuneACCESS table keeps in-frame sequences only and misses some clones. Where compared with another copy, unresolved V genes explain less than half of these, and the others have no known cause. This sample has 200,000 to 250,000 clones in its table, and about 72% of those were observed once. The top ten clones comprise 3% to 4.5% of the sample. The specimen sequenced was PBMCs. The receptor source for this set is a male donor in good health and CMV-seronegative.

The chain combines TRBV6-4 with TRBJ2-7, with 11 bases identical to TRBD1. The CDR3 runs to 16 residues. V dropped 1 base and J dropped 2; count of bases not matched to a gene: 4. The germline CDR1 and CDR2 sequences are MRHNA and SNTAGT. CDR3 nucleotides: TGTGCCAGCAGTGACTTGGGACAGGGGGGCCCCTACGAGCAGTACTTC. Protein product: CASSDLGQGGPYEQYF.

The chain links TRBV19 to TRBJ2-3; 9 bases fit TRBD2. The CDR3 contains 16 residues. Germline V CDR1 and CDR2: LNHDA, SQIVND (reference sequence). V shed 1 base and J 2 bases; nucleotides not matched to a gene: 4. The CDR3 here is CASSIGPSGNTDTQYF. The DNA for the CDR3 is TGTGCCAGTAGTATAGGTCCTAGCGGGAACACAGATACGCAGTATTTT.

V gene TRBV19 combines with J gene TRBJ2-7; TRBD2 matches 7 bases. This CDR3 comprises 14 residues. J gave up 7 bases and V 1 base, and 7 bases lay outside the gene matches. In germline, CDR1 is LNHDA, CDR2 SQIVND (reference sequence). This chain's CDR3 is CASSIGPTSAEQYF. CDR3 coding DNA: TGTGCCAGTAGTATAGGCCCCACTAGCGCGGAGCAGTACTTC.

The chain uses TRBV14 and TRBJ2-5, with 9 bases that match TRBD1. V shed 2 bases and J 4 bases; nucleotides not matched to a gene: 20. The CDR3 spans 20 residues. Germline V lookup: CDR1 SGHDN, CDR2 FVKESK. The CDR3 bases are TGTGCCAGCAGCCAATCTAACTCAGGCGGGGACAGGGTATGGAGAGAGACCCAGTACTTC. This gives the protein CASSQSNSGGDRVWRETQYF.

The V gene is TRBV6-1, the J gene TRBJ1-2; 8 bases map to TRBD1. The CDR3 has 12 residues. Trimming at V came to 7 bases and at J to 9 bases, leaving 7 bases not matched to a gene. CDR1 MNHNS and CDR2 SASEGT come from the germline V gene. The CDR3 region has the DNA TGTGCCAGCACCACGGACAGGGCAAGCTACACCTTC. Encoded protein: CASTTDRASYTF.

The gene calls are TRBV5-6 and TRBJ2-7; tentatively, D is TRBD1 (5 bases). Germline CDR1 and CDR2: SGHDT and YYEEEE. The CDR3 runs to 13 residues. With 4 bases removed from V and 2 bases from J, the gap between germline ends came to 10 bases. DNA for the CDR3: TGTGCCAGCAGCCGGGCACAGGCCTACGAGCAGTACTTC. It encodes CASSRAQAYEQYF.

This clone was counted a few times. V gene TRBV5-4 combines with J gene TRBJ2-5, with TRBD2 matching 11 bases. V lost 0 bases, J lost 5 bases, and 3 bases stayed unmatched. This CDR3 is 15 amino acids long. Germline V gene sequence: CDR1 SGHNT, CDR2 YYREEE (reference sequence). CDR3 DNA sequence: TGTGCCAGCAGCTTGGATCCTAGCGGGAGGGAGACCCAGTACTTC. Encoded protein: CASSLDPSGRETQYF.

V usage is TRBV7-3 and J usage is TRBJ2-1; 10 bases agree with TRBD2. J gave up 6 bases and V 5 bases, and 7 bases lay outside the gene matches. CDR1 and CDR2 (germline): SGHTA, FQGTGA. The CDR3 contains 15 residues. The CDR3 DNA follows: TGTGCCAGCAGCCCCAGCGGGAGGGCGCGCAATGAGCAGTTCTTC. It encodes CASSPSGRARNEQFF.

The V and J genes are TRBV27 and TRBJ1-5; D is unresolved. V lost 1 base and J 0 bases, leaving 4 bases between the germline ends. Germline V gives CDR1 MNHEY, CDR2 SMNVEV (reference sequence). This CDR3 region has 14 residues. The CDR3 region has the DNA TGTGCCAGCAGTTTATTAGCTAGCAATCAGCCCCAGCATTTT. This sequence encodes CASSLLASNQPQHF.

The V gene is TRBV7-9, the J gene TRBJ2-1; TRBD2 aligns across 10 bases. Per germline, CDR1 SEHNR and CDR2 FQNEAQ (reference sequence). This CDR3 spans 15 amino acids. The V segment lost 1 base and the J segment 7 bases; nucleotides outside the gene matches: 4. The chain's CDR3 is CASSLGSGRYNEQFF. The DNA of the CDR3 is TGTGCCAGCAGCTTAGGTAGCGGGAGGTATAATGAGCAGTTCTTC.

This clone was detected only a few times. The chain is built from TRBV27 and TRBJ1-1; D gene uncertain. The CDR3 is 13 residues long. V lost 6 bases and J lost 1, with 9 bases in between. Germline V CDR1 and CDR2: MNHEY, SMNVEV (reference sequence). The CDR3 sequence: CASSRGKNTEAFF. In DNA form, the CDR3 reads TGTGCCAGCAGCCGAGGGAAGAACACTGAAGCTTTCTTT.

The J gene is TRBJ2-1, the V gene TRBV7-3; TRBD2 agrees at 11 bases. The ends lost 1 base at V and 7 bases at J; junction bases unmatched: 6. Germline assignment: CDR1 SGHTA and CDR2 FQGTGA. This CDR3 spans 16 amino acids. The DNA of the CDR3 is TGTGCCAGCAGCTTAAAAGGAACTAGCGGGAGTAATGAGCAGTTCTTC. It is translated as CASSLKGTSGSNEQFF.

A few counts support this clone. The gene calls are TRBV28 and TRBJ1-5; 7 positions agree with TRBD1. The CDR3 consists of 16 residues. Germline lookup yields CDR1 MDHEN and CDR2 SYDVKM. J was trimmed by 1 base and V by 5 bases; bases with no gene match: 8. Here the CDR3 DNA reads TGTGCCAGCAGTCCCCTGACAGGGCTCAGCAATCAGCCCCAGCATTTT. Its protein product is CASSPLTGLSNQPQHF.

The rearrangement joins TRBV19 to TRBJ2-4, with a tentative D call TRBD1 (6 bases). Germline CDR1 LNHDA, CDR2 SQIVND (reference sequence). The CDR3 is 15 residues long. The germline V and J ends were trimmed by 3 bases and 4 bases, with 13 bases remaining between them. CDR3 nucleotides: TGTGCCAGTAGTATCAAGGGGGTGATAAAAAACATTCAGTACTTC. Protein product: CASSIKGVIKNIQYF.

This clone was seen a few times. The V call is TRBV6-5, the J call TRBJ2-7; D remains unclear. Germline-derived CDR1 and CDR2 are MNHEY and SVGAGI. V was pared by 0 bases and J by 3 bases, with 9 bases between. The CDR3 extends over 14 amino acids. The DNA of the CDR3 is TGTGCCAGCAGTTACTCGGGCAGGCGCTACGAGCAGTACTTC. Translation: CASSYSGRRYEQYF.

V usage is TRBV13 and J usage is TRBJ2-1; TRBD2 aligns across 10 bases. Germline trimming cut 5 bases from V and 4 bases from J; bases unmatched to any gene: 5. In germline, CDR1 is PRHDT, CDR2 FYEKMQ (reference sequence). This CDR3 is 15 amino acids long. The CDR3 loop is CASSPGTSVYNEQFF. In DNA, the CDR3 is TGTGCCAGCAGCCCCGGGACTAGCGTGTACAATGAGCAGTTCTTC. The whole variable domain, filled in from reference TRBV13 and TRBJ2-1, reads AAGVIQSPRHLIKEKRETATLKCYPIPRHDTVYWYQQGPGQDPQFLISFYEKMQSDKGSIPDRFSAQQFSDYHSELNMSSLELGDSALYFCASSPGTSVYNEQFFGPGTRLTVL.

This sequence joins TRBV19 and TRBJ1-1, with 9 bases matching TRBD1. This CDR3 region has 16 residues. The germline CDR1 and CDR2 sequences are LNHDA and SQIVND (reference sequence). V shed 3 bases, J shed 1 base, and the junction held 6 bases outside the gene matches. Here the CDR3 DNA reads TGTGCCAGTAGTATTGGGACAGGGTACCGGAACACTGAAGCTTTCTTT. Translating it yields CASSIGTGYRNTEAFF.